This paragraph reports one T cell receptor beta chain. The data belong to a study of blood T cell repertoires in COVID-19. The repertoire was sequenced with immunoSEQ multiplex PCR; TCRdb's copy has only in-frame clones and lacks some. The data show roughly 66,000 clones, 82% seen once. The sample comprised peripheral blood. The clonotype comes from a man aged 55 to 70 with acute or convalescent COVID-19.

CDR3 sequence (DNA): TGCGCCAGCAGCATTGACAGCGGGGGATACAATGAGCAGTTCTTC. Translated: CASSIDSGGYNEQFF. The chain links TRBV5-1 to TRBJ2-1; 8 nucleotides align to TRBD2. The CDR3 covers 15 residues. The J segment lost 4 bases and the V segment lost 4 bases, leaving 7 bases of the junction unmatched. Germline loops: CDR1 SGHRS, CDR2 YFSETQ.